The T cell receptor (beta chain) under discussion was sequenced for a study of blood T cell repertoires in COVID-19. At the level of the study: Samples taken during acute and convalescent COVID-19 were collected in the United States, Italy and Spain. Nucleic acid was either cDNA or gDNA, and it came from T cells, B-cell-depleted T cells, or PBMCs.

Source study methods: Estimated nucleated cell counts came from reference gene primer amplification. Some clones are missing from TCRdb's copy, which holds only in-frame ones; the method was immunoSEQ multiplex PCR. That table furnishes V, J and clone size, whereas the DNA furnished D and trimming. The sample has more than 130,000 clones, 88% seen once. Input material: peripheral blood. The receptor was isolated from a man between 45 and 60 years old with active or convalescent COVID-19.

Here the CDR3 reads CASSLEPKEGRGPYGYTF. The CDR3 DNA reads as TGTGCCAGCAGCTTAGAACCTAAAGAAGGCAGGGGGCCCTATGGCTACACCTTC. The chain joins TRBV7-8 to TRBJ1-2; 8 bases line up with TRBD1. Germline V gives CDR1 SGHVS, CDR2 FQNEAQ. There are 18 residues in the CDR3. Trimming cost V 1 base and J 4 bases; bases outside gene matches: 14.